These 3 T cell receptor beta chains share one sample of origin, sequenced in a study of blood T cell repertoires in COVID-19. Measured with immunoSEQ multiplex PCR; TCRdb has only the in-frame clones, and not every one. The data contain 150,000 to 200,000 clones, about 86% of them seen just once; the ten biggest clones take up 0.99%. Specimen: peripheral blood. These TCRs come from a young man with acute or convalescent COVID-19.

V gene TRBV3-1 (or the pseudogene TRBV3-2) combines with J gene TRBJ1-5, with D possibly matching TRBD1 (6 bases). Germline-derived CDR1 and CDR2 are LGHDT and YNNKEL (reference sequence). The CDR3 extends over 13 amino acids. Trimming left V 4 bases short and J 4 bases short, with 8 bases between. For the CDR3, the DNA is TGTGCCAGCAGCCGGCAGGGGAATCAGCCCCAGCATTTT. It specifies CASSRQGNQPQHF.

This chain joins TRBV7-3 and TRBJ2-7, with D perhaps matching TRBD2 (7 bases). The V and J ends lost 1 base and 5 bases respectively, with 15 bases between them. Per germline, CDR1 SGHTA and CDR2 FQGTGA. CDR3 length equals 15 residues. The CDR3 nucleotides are TGTGCCAGCAGCTTAAAGGGGCAGGGGAGGGACGAGCAGTACTTC. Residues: CASSLKGQGRDEQYF.

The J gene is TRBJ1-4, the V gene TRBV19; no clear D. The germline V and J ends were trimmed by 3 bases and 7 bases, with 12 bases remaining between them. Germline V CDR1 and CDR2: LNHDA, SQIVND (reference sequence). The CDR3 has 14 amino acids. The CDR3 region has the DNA TGTGCCAGTAGTATTCCCATCACCGGTGAAAAACTGTTTTTT. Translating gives CASSIPITGEKLFF.